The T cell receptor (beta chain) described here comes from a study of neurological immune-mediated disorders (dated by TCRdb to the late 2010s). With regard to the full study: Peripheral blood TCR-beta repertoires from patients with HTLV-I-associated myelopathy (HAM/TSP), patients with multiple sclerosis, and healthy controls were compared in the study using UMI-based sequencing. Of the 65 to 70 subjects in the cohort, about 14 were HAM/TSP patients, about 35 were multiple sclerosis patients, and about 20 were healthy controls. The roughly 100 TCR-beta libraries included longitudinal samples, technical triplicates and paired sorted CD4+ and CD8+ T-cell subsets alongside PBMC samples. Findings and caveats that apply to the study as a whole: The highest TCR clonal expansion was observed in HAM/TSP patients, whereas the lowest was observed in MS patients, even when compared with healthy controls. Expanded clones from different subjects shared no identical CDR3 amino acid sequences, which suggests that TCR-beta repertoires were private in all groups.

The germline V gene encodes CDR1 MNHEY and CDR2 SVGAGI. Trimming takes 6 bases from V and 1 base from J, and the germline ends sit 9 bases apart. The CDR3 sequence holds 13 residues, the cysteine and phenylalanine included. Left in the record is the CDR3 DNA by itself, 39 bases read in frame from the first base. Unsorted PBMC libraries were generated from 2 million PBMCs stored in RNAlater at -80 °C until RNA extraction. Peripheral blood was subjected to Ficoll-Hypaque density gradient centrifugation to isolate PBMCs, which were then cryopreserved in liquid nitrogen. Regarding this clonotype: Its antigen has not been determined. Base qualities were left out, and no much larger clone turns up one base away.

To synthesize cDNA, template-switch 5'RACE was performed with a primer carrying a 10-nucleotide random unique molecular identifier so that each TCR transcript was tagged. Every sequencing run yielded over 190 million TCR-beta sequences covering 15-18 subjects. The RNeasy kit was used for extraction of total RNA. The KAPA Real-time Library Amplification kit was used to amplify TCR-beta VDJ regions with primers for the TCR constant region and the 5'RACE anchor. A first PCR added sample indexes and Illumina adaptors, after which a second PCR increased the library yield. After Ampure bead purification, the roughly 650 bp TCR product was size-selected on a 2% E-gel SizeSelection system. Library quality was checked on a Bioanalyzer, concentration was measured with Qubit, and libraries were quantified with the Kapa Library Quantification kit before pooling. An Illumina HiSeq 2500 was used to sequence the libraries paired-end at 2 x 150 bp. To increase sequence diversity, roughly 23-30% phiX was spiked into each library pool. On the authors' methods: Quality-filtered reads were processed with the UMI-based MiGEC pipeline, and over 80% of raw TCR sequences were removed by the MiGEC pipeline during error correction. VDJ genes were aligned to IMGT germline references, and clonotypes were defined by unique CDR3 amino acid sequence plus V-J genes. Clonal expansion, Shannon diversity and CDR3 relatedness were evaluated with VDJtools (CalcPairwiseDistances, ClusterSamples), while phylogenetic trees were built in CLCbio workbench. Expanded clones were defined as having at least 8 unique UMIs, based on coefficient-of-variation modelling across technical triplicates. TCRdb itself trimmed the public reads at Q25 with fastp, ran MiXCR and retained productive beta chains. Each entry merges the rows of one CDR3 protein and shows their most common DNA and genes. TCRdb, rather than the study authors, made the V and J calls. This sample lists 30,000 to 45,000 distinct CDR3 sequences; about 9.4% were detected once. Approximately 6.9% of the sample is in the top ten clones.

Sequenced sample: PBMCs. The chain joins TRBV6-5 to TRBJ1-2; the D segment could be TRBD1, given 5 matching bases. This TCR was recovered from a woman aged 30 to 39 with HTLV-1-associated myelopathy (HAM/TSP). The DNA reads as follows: TGTGCCAGCAGGGAGACAGTTAACTATGGCTACACCTTC. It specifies CASRETVNYGYTF.